This T cell receptor (beta chain) was observed in a study of shared clonotypes between healthy human individuals. Trimming removed 1 base from V and 8 bases from J, with 12 bases in between. CDR3 length equals 13 residues. Germline CDR1 reads SGDLS; CDR2 reads YYNGEE. The repertoire was sequenced with immunoSEQ multiplex PCR; TCRdb's copy has only in-frame clones and lacks some. The sample lists roughly 2,500,000 clones, approximately 94% occurring once. The sequenced material came from naive CD4+ T cells from PBMCs. Subset specified: CD45RA+ positively selected. This receptor was taken from a man between 18 and 29 years old in good health. Some clones in this sample may be carry-over from other donors' samples. The gene calls are TRBV9 and TRBJ1-2, with D possibly TRBD1 on 6 matching bases. This chain's CDR3 is CASSVSGARGYTF. DNA of the CDR3: TGTGCCAGCAGCGTATCGGGGGCACGAGGCTACACCTTC.